This entry lists 2 T cell receptor beta chains sequenced from one sample in a study of T cells in Graves' hyperthyroidism and ophthalmopathy. The source material, RNA transcripts, was used to amplify TCR beta CDR3 regions. The TCR CDR3 first-round RT-PCR relied on the HTBI primer set. One entry per CDR3 protein, called by TCRdb with MiXCR from the multiplex PCR reads. The sample contains hundreds of thousands of distinct CDR3 sequences, over 12% of which appear only once. Sequencing was carried out using blood. The origin of the receptors is a woman in her 40s with Graves' ophthalmopathy.

At least ten counts were recorded for this clonotype. V and J are TRBV12-3 or TRBV12-4 and TRBJ2-7; TRBD2 is a possible D gene (6 bases). V shed 5 bases and J shed 6 bases, with 17 bases lying between them. CDR3 length equals 14 residues. The CDR3 here is CASSKRGTGREQYF. In nucleotides, the CDR3 is TGTGCCAGCAGTAAACGGGGGACGGGACGCGAGCAGTACTTC.

About this clonotype: Germline is not matched at one junction end, which may reflect a read error. V gene TRBV2 combines with J gene TRBJ2-7; 12 nucleotides line up with TRBD2. Germline V lookup: CDR1 SNHLY, CDR2 FYNNEI. This CDR3 has 14 residues. CDR3 loop: CAGRLAGVTHEQYF. The DNA of the CDR3 is TGTGCCGGCAGACTAGCGGGAGTAACCCACGAGCAGTACTTC.